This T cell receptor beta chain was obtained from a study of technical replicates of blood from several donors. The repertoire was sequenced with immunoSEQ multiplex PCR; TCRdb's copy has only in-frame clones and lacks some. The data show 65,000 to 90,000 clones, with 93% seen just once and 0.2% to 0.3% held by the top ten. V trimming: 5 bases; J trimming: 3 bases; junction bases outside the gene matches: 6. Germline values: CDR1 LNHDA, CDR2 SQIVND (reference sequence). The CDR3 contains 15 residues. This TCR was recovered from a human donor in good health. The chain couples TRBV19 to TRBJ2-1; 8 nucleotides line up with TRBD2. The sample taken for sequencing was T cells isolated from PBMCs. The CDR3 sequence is CASSVQLADYNEQFF. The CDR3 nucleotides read TGTGCCAGTAGTGTTCAACTAGCGGACTACAATGAGCAGTTCTTC. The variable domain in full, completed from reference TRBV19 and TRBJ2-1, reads DGGITQSPKYLFRKEGQNVTLSCEQNLNHDAMYWYRQDPGQGLRLIYYSQIVNDFQKGDIAEGYSVSREKKESFPLTVTSAQKNPTAFYLCASSVQLADYNEQFFGPGTRLTVL.